The entry that follows covers one T cell receptor beta chain sequence. This CDR3 is 17 amino acids long. Germline V gene data show CDR1 as SGHRS and CDR2 as YFSETQ. Trimming removed 0 bases from V and 0 bases from J; junction bases left unmatched: 8. This sample was taken from a study of blood T cell repertoires in COVID-19. Source study methods: Nucleated cell number was recorded as an estimate derived from reference gene primer amplification. The data were produced by immunoSEQ multiplex PCR, yet TCRdb's version contains in-frame clones alone and is incomplete. That table gives V, J and clone size, and the DNA gave D and trimming. The repertoire holds approximately 40,000 clones, with about 88% as singletons.

This chain connects TRBV5-1 to TRBJ2-7; 8 nucleotides line up with TRBD1. The sequenced sample consisted of peripheral blood. This clonotype was obtained from a human donor in a cohort sampled during active COVID-19. The CDR3 region is CASSLEAYRGSSYEQYF. In DNA form, the CDR3 reads TGCGCCAGCAGCTTGGAGGCCTACAGGGGGAGCTCCTACGAGCAGTACTTC.